The 18 T cell receptor beta chains below come from one sample, sequenced in a study of T cell responses to AZD1222 COVID-19 vaccine. The table came from immunoSEQ multiplex PCR; TCRdb's copy has only in-frame clones and leaves some out. The table records about 160,000 clones, around nine tenths of them present only once. Sequences were derived from peripheral blood, sampled on day 0 of AZD1222 vaccination. These receptors all come from an adult in good health.

The J gene is TRBJ1-5, the V gene TRBV6-5; no firm D call. V dropped 8 bases and J dropped 1 base, with 12 bases sitting between them. This CDR3 is 14 amino acids long. Germline V gene data show CDR1 as MNHEY and CDR2 as SVGAGI. The DNA for the CDR3 is TGTGCCAGCTCCCTGGAGGCGAGCAATCAGCCCCAGCATTTT. Its protein product is CASSLEASNQPQHF.

The chain uses TRBV6-4 and TRBJ2-3; tentatively, D is TRBD1 or TRBD2 (5 bases each). The CDR3 spans 13 residues. Germline CDR1 is MRHNA and CDR2 is SNTAGT. V was trimmed by 5 bases and J by 2 bases, leaving 8 bases between them. This CDR3 is CASSLGDTDTQYF. Here the CDR3 DNA reads TGTGCCAGCAGTCTGGGGGACACAGATACGCAGTATTTT.

The CDR3 coding sequence is TGTGCCAGCAGCTCCAGACAGGGGGGGGACACTGAAGCTTTCTTT. Protein sequence: CASSSRQGGDTEAFF. The chain employs TRBV7-2 and TRBJ1-1; the match to TRBD1 covers 9 bases. J gave up 3 bases and V 4 bases, and 6 bases lay outside the gene matches. CDR1 SGHTA and CDR2 FQGNSA come from the germline V gene. The CDR3 runs to 15 residues.

This clone showed up just once. The J gene is TRBJ2-2, the V gene TRBV7-9; TRBD1 matches at 8 bases. V lost 4 bases and J lost 4; bases outside the gene matches: 5. This CDR3 region has 15 residues. CDR1 SEHNR and CDR2 FQNEAQ come from the germline V gene (reference sequence). For the CDR3, the DNA is TGTGCCAGCAGCTGGGACAGGTTGAGCACCGGGGAGCTGTTTTTT. Protein sequence: CASSWDRLSTGELFF.

The chain carries TRBV9 and TRBJ1-2; 9 bases agree with TRBD1. Germline V CDR1 and CDR2: SGDLS, YYNGEE. V lost 4 bases and J lost 8; bases outside the gene matches: 9. This CDR3 region has 14 residues. As DNA, the CDR3 is TGTGCCAGCAGCCTTGGACAGGGGAATGACGGCTACACCTTC. This sequence encodes CASSLGQGNDGYTF.

The chain recombines TRBV4-1 with TRBJ1-4, with TRBD1 as a possible D gene (6 bases). V lost 7 bases and J 8 bases, leaving 20 bases between the germline ends. Germline V CDR1 and CDR2: MGHRA, YSYEKL. The length of the CDR3 is 15 residues. CDR3 in amino acids: CASTPLVSQGEKLFF. The CDR3 DNA sequence: TGCGCCAGCACCCCATTAGTTTCTCAGGGGGAAAAACTGTTTTTT.

This chain connects TRBV25-1 to TRBJ2-7, with unresolved D. The CDR3 spans 12 residues. In germline, CDR1 is MGHDK, CDR2 SYGVNS. Trimming stripped 6 bases from V and 1 base from J, with 7 bases between. CDR3 sequence: CASRGVSYEQYF. CDR3 in DNA: TGTGCCAGCAGAGGTGTTTCCTACGAGCAGTACTTC.

The chain employs TRBV9 and TRBJ2-1, with a possible D match to TRBD2 (5 bases). Germline values: CDR1 SGDLS, CDR2 YYNGEE. The CDR3 is made up of 14 amino acids. Trimming removed 0 bases at V and 5 bases at J, with 9 bases between. CDR3 nucleotide sequence: TGTGCCAGCAGCGTAGGCAGCGGACACAATGAGCAGTTCTTC. It yields the protein CASSVGSGHNEQFF.

V gene TRBV5-1 combines with J gene TRBJ1-1, with D perhaps matching TRBD1 (5 bases). This CDR3 is 15 amino acids long. The V and J ends lost 0 bases and 4 bases respectively, with 13 bases between them. CDR1 is SGHRS, CDR2 YFSETQ, per germline. The CDR3 region has the DNA TGCGCCAGCAGCTTGGGGACATTTTGGGGCACTGAAGCTTTCTTT. Translated: CASSLGTFWGTEAFF. The full variable domain, rest sourced from reference TRBV5-1 and TRBJ1-1, is KAGVTQTPRYLIKTRGQQVTLSCSPISGHRSVSWYQQTPGQGLQFLFEYFSETQRNKGNFPGRFSGRQFSNSRSEMNVSTLELGDSALYLCASSLGTFWGTEAFFGQGTRLTVV.

This sequence joins TRBV9 and TRBJ2-5, with TRBD1 matching 8 bases. Germline loops: CDR1 SGDLS, CDR2 YYNGEE. The CDR3 is 15 amino acids. With 4 bases clipped from V and 4 bases from J, the junction kept 9 bases outside the gene matches. In nucleotides, the CDR3 is TGTGCCAGCAGCTTCAGGGGGCTCCCACCAGAGACCCAGTACTTC. Its protein is CASSFRGLPPETQYF.

The V gene is TRBV3-1 (or the pseudogene TRBV3-2), the J gene TRBJ1-2; 12 positions match TRBD1. The germline V gene has CDR1 LGHDT and CDR2 YNNKEL (reference sequence). V lost 4 bases to trimming and J lost 5 bases; unmatched junction nucleotides: 8. The CDR3 extends over 16 amino acids. The CDR3 nucleotides are TGTGCCAGCAGCCCCCGGGGACAGGGGGCCAGGTATGGCTACACCTTC. Translation gives CASSPRGQGARYGYTF.

The CDR3 bases are TGTGCCAGCTCACCACGCGCACCAGGGTTGGAAGGCTACACCTTC. As protein: CASSPRAPGLEGYTF. The V call is TRBV18, the J call TRBJ1-2, with D possibly being TRBD1 (5 bases). The CDR3 extends over 15 amino acids. Germline V gene lookup returns CDR1 KGHSH and CDR2 LQKENI. V was trimmed by 1 base and J by 8 bases, leaving 17 bases between them.

This chain connects TRBV5-4 to TRBJ1-1; TRBD1 matches 8 bases. Germline V lookup: CDR1 SGHNT, CDR2 YYREEE (reference sequence). CDR3 length: 13 amino acids. Trimming took 2 bases from V and 7 from J; bases not matched to a gene: 4. The CDR3 is CASSFRGRNEAFF. The CDR3 nucleotides are TGTGCCAGCAGCTTCAGGGGGCGAAATGAAGCTTTCTTT.

The gene calls are TRBV7-6 and TRBJ2-1; 9 positions agree with TRBD1. V trimming: 2 bases; J trimming: 5 bases; junction bases outside the gene matches: 10. The V gene's germline CDR1 is SGHVS and CDR2 FNYEAQ. This CDR3 spans 17 amino acids. In DNA, the CDR3 is TGTGCCAGCAGCTTAATTTCTAGGGACAGGGCGGACAATGAGCAGTTCTTC. Translating it yields CASSLISRDRADNEQFF.

The chain couples TRBV30 to TRBJ2-5; 11 bases fit TRBD1. Germline lookup yields CDR1 GTSNPN and CDR2 SVGIG (reference sequence). V gave up 2 bases and J gave up 1 base; unmatched junction bases: 6. The CDR3 contains 16 residues. CDR3 bases: TGTGCCTGGAGTCGGACAGGGGGCTTTTTCCAAGAGACCCAGTACTTC. Translation gives CAWSRTGGFFQETQYF.

This chain uses TRBV5-5 with TRBJ2-3; no reliable D call. Germline V gene sequence: CDR1 SGHKS, CDR2 YYEKEE (reference sequence). V shed 0 bases and J shed 7 bases, with 9 bases lying between them. This CDR3 is built from 13 residues. CDR3 region: CASSLAQSYTQYF. CDR3 DNA sequence: TGTGCCAGCAGCTTGGCACAGTCTTATACGCAGTATTTT.

The rearrangement links TRBV2 to TRBJ1-6, with D possibly being TRBD1 (6 bases). This CDR3 comprises 15 residues. Germline CDR1 and CDR2: SNHLY and FYNNEI. V lost 10 bases and J 5 bases, leaving 18 bases between the germline ends. The CDR3, as DNA: TGTGCCACCCTTATACCGGGACAAGATAATTCACCCCTCCACTTT. Translation gives CATLIPGQDNSPLHF.

The chain is built from TRBV5-1 and TRBJ1-1; D remains unclear. The CDR3 has 16 residues. With 0 bases removed from V and 0 bases from J, the gap between germline ends came to 12 bases. Germline CDR1 is SGHRS and CDR2 is YFSETQ. CDR3 region: CASSLVGRVMNTEAFF. The CDR3 DNA follows: TGCGCCAGCAGCTTGGTCGGCAGAGTCATGAACACTGAAGCTTTCTTT.